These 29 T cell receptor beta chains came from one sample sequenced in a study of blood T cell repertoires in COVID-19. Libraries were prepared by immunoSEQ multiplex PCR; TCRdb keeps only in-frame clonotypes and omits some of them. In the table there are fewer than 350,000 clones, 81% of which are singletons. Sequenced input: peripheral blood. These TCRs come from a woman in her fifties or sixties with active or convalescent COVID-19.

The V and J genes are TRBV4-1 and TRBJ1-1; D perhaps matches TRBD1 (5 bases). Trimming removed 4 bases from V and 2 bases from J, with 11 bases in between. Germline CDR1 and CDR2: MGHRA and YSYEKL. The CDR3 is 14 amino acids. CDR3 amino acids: CASSRVGTNTEAFF. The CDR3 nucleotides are TGCGCCAGCAGCCGTGTGGGGACTAACACTGAAGCTTTCTTT.

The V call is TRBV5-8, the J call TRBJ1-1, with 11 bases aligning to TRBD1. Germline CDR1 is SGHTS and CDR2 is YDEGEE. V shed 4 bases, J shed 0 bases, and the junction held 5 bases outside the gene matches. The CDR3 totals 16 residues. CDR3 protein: CASSPGQGGMNTEAFF. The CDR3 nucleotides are TGTGCCAGCAGCCCGGGACAGGGGGGCATGAACACTGAAGCTTTCTTT.

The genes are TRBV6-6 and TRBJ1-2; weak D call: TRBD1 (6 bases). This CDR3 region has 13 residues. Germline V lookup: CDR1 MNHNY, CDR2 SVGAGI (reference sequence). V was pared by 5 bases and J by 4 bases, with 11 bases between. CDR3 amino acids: CASSTGRFYGYTF. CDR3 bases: TGTGCCAGCAGTACAGGGCGATTCTATGGCTACACCTTC.

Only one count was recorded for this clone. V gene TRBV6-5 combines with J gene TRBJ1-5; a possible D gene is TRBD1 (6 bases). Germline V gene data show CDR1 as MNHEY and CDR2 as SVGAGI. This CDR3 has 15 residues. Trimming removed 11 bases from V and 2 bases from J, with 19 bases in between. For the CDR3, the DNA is TGTGCCGCCTGCCCACAGGGATCTTGCAATCAGCCCCAGCATTTT. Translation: CAACPQGSCNQPQHF.

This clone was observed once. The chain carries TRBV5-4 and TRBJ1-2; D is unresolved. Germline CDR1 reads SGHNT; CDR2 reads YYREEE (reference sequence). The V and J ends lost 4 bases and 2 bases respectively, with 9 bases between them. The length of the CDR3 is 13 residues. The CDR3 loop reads CASSAAGNYGYTF. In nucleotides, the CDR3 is TGTGCCAGCAGCGCCGCCGGGAACTATGGCTACACCTTC.

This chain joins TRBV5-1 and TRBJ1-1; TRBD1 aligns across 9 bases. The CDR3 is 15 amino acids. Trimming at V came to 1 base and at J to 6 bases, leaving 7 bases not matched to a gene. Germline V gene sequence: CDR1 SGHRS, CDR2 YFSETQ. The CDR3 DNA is TGCGCCAGCAGCTTGACAGGGGGCTTGGCCTCTGAAGCTTTCTTT. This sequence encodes CASSLTGGLASEAFF.

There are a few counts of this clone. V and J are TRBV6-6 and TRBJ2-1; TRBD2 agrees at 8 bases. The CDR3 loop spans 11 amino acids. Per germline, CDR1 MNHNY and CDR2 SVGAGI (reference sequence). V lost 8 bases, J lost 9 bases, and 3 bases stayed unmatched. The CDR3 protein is CASHLAGEQFF. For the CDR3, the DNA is TGTGCCAGCCATCTAGCGGGTGAGCAGTTCTTC.

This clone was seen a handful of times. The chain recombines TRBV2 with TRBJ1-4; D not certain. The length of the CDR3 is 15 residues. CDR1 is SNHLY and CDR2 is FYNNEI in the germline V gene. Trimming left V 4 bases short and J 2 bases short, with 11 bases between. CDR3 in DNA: TGTGCCAGCAGTGGGGAGGCTACGACTAATGAAAAACTGTTTTTT. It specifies CASSGEATTNEKLFF.

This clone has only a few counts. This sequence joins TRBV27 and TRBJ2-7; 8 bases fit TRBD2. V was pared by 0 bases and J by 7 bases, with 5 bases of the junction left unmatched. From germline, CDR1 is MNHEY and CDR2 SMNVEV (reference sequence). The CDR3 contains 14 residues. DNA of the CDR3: TGTGCCAGCAGTTTATCTTCTAGCGGGCCGGAGCAGTACTTC. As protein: CASSLSSSGPEQYF.

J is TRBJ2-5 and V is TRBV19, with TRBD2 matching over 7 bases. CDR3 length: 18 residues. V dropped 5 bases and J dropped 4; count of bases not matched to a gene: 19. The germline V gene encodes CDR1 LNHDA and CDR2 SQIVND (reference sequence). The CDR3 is CASSEEGAGVGSVETQYF. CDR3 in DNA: TGTGCCAGTAGTGAGGAGGGTGCGGGGGTTGGGAGTGTAGAGACCCAGTACTTC.

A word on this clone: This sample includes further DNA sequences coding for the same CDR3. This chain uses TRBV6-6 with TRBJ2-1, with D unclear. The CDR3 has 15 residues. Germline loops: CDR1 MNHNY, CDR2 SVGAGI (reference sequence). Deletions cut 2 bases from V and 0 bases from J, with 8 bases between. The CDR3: CASSYEASSYNEQFF. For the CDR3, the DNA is TGTGCCAGCAGTTACGAGGCTAGCTCCTACAATGAGCAGTTCTTC.

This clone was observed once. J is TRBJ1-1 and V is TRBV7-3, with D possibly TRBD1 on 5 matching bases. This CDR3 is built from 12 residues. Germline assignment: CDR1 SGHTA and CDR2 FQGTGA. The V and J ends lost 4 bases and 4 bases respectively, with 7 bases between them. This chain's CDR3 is CASSSGGTEAFF. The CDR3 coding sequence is TGTGCCAGCAGCTCGGGGGGCACTGAAGCTTTCTTT. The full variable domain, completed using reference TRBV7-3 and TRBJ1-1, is GAGVSQTPSNKVTEKGKYVELRCDPISGHTALYWYRQSLGQGPEFLIYFQGTGAADDSGLPNDRFFAVRPEGSVSTLKIQRTERGDSAVYLCASSSGGTEAFFGQGTRLTVV.

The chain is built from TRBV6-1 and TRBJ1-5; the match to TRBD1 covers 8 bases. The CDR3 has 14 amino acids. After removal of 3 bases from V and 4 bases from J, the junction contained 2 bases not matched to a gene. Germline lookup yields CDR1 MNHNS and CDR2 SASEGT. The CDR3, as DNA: TGTGCCAGCAGTGATAGGACAGGGAATCAGCCCCAGCATTTT. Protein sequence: CASSDRTGNQPQHF.

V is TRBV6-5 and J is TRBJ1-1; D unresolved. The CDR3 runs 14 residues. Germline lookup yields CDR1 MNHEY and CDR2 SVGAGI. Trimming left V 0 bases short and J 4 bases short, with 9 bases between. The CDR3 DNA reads TGTGCCAGCAGTTACTCCCGGTACCCCACTGAAGCTTTCTTT. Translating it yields CASSYSRYPTEAFF.

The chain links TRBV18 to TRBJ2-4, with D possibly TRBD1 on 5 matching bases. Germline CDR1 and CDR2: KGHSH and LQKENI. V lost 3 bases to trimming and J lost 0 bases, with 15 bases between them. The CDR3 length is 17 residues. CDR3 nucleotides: TGTGCCAGCTCACCGATCGACAGAGCCCTAGCCAAAAACATTCAGTACTTC. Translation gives CASSPIDRALAKNIQYF.

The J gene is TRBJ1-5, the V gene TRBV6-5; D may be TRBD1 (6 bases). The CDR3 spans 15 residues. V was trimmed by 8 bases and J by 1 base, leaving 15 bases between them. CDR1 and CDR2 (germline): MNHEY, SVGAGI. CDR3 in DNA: TGTGCCAGCCGGGGGGCCGGCGAGAGCAATCAGCCCCAGCATTTT. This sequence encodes CASRGAGESNQPQHF.

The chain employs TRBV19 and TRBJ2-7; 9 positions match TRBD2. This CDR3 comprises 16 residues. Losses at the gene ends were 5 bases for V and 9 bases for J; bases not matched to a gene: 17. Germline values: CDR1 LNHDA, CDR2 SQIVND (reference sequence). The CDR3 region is CASSVSPGLAFTGQYF. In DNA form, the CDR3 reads TGTGCCAGTAGTGTCTCCCCGGGACTAGCCTTTACGGGGCAGTACTTC. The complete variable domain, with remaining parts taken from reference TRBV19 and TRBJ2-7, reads DGGITQSPKYLFRKEGQNVTLSCEQNLNHDAMYWYRQDPGQGLRLIYYSQIVNDFQKGDIAEGYSVSREKKESFPLTVTSAQKNPTAFYLCASSVSPGLAFTGQYFGPGTRLTVT.

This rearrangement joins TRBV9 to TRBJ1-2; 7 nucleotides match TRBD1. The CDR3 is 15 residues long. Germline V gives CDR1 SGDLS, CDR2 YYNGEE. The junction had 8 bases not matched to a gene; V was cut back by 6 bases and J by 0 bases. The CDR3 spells CASTRGTAPNYGYTF. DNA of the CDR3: TGTGCCAGCACCCGTGGGACAGCACCTAACTATGGCTACACCTTC.

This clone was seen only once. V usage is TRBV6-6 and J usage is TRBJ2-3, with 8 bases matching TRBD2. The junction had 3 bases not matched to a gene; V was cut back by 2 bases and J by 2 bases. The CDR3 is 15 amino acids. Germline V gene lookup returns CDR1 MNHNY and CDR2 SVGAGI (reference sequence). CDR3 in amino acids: CASSYGSGITDTQYF. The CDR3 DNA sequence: TGTGCCAGCAGTTACGGTAGCGGGATCACAGATACGCAGTATTTT.

The CDR3 region is CASIELGQIPGELFF. Here the CDR3 DNA reads TGTGCCAGTATTGAACTCGGACAGATCCCAGGGGAGCTGTTTTTT. This chain uses TRBV19 with TRBJ2-2; possible D gene TRBD1, 6 bases. This CDR3 has 15 residues. Germline CDR1 is LNHDA and CDR2 is SQIVND (reference sequence). V lost 7 bases and J lost 8, with 20 bases in between.

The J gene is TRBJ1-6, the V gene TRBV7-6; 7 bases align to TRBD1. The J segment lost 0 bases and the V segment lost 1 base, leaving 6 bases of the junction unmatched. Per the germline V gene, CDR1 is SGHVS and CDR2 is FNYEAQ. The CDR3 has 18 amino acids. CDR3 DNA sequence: TGTGCCAGCAGCTTAGGACGACAGGGAAGCTCCTATAATTCACCCCTCCACTTT. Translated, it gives CASSLGRQGSSYNSPLHF.

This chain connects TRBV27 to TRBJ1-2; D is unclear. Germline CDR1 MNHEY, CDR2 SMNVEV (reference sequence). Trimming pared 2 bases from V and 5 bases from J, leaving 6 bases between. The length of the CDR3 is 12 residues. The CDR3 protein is CASSLAGYGYTF. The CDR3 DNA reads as TGTGCCAGCAGTTTAGCGGGGTATGGCTACACCTTC.

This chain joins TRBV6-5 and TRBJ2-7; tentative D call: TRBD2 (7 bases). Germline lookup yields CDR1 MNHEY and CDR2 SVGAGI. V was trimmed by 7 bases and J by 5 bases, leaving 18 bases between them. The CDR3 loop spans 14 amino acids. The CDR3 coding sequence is TGTGCCAGCAACCGGGAGGAGCAGGGGAACGAGCAGTACTTC. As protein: CASNREEQGNEQYF.

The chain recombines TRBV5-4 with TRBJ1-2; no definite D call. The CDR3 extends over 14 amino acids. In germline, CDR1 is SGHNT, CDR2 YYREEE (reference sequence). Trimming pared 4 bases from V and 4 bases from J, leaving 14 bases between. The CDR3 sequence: CASSAPGVRYGYTF. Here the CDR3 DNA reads TGTGCCAGCAGCGCGCCGGGTGTCCGCTATGGCTACACCTTC. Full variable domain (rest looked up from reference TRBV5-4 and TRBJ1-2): ETGVTQSPTHLIKTRGQQVTLRCSSQSGHNTVSWYQQALGQGPQFIFQYYREEENGRGNFPPRFSGLQFPNYSSELNVNALELDDSALYLCASSAPGVRYGYTFGSGTRLTVV.

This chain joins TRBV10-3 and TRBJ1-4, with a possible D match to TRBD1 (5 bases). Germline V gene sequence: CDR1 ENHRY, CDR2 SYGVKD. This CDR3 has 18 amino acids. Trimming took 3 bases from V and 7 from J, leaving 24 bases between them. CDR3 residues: CAISDYAVPGQGGEKLFF. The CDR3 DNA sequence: TGTGCCATCAGTGATTACGCCGTCCCAGGGCAGGGCGGTGAAAAACTGTTTTTT.

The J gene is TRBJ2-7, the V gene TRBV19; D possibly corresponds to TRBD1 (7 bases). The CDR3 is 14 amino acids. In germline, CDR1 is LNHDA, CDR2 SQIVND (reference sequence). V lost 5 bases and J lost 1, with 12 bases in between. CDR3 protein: CASSVQGGSYEQYF. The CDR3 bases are TGTGCCAGTAGTGTTCAGGGGGGATCCTACGAGCAGTACTTC.

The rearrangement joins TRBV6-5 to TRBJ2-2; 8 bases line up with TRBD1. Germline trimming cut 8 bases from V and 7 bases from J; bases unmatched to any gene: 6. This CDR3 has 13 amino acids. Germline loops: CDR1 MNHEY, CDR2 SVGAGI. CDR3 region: CASCRGRGGELFF. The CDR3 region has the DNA TGTGCCAGCTGCAGGGGGCGAGGCGGGGAGCTGTTTTTT.

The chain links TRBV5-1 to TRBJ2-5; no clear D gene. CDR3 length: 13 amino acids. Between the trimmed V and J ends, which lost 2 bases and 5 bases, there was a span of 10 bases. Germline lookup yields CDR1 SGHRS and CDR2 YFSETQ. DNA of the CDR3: TGCGCCAGCAGCTTTGGGCTAACGGAGACCCAGTACTTC. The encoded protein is CASSFGLTETQYF.

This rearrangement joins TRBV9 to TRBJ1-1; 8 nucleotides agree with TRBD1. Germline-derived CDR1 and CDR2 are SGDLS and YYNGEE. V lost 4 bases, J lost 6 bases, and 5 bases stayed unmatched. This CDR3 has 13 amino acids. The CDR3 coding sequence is TGTGCCAGCAGCAGGACAGGGAATCCTGAAGCTTTCTTT. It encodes CASSRTGNPEAFF. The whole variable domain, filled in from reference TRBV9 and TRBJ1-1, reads DSGVTQTPKHLITATGQRVTLRCSPRSGDLSVYWYQQSLDQGLQFLIQYYNGEERAKGNILERFSAQQFPDLHSELNLSSLELGDSALYFCASSRTGNPEAFFGQGTRLTVV.